This TCR beta chain was identified during a study of T cell responses to AZD1222 COVID-19 vaccine. As for this clone: Its antigen remains unidentified.

Germline assignment: CDR1 ENHRY and CDR2 SYGVKD. The CDR3 has 15 amino acids. Trimming at V came to 5 bases and at J to 5 bases, leaving 10 bases not matched to a gene. The study's findings and limits: Possibly, clonal diversity was underestimated; donors were largely white British and included more females. Only a handful of AZD1222 recipients, five to seven in all, had baseline seropositivity. Spike-specific TCR repertoires showed rising breadth and depth after two AZD1222 doses. Sampling that yielded the repertoires occurred only after the peak T cell response.

TCRdb's copy holds only in-frame clones and misses some; the assay was immunoSEQ multiplex PCR. The sample includes roughly 150,000 clones, approximately 90% of them seen just once. This specimen was peripheral blood, taken on day 0 of AZD1222 vaccination. This sequence originates from an adult in good health. V gene TRBV10-3 combines with J gene TRBJ2-5; 8 bases align to TRBD2. The CDR3 DNA reads as TGTGCCATCAGTCGAGAGCGGGAGCTTTTCGAGACCCAGTACTTC. Translation: CAISRERELFETQYF.